The 22 T cell receptor beta chains below all came from one sample that was sequenced in a study of CD8 T cells in ankylosing spondylitis. Each CDR3 protein gets one entry after TCRdb re-called the 5' RACE reads with MiXCR. The sample has 150,000 to 200,000 distinct CDR3 sequences; 30% to 40% are singletons. Sequencing input: synovial fluid, either unsorted or a sorted T cell fraction (not recorded which). The origin of the receptors is a male donor with ankylosing spondylitis.

CDR3 amino acids: CSARVGTLQDQPQHF. CDR3 nucleotides: TGCAGTGCTAGAGTAGGTACCCTTCAGGATCAGCCCCAGCATTTT. The chain combines TRBV20-1 with TRBJ1-5; D is ambiguous. The CDR3 length is 15 residues. The V and J ends lost 1 base and 5 bases respectively, with 15 bases between them. Germline lookup yields CDR1 DFQATT and CDR2 SNEGSKA (reference sequence).

The rearrangement uses TRBV12-3 or TRBV12-4 and TRBJ1-5; perhaps TRBD1 as D (5 bases). This CDR3 has 15 residues. Trimming removed 3 bases from V and 6 bases from J, with 15 bases in between. The DNA of the CDR3 is TGTGCCAGCAGTTTCCGGGACGTTGGGGCTCAGCCCCAGCATTTT. This translates into CASSFRDVGAQPQHF.

In this sample, this clonotype turned up a few times. The V gene is TRBV14, the J gene TRBJ2-3; possibly TRBD2 for D (6 bases). V was clipped by 2 bases and J by 2 bases, with 8 bases between them. CDR3 length: 14 amino acids. Per the germline V gene, CDR1 is SGHDN and CDR2 is FVKESK. CDR3 nucleotides: TGTGCCAGCAGCCAACAGGACTACACAGATACGCAGTATTTT. Its translation: CASSQQDYTDTQYF.

This chain links TRBV12-3 or TRBV12-4 with TRBJ2-6; D is undetermined. Between the trimmed V and J ends, which lost 6 bases and 2 bases, there was a span of 5 bases. The CDR3 contains 13 residues. CDR3 DNA: TGTGCCAGCAGACCTACTGGGGCCAACGTCCTGACTTTC. It specifies CASRPTGANVLTF.

CDR3 residues: CASSPRQGTGNTIYF. For the CDR3, the DNA is TGTGCCAGCTCACCAAGACAGGGGACTGGAAACACCATATATTTT. The gene calls are TRBV18 and TRBJ1-3; 8 bases agree with TRBD1. There are 15 residues in the CDR3. From germline, CDR1 is KGHSH and CDR2 LQKENI. After removal of 2 bases from V and 2 bases from J, the junction contained 2 bases not matched to a gene. The full variable domain, rest sourced from reference TRBV18 and TRBJ1-3, is NAGVMQNPRHLVRRRGQEARLRCSPMKGHSHVYWYRQLPEEGLKFMVYLQKENIIDESGMPKERFSAEFPKEGPSILRIQQVVRGDSAAYFCASSPRQGTGNTIYFGEGSWLTVV.

V and J are TRBV28 and TRBJ1-3; no firm D call. Trimming pared 2 bases from V and 0 bases from J, leaving 8 bases between. Germline V gene sequence: CDR1 MDHEN, CDR2 SYDVKM. This CDR3 contains 15 residues. CDR3 amino acids: CASSLNPVSGNTIYF. Written as DNA, the CDR3 is TGTGCCAGCAGTTTAAACCCTGTCTCTGGAAACACCATATATTTT.

The CDR3 DNA sequence: TGTGCCATCAGTGAGAGGGAGACTGAAGCTTTCTTT. Translated: CAISERETEAFF. The gene calls are TRBV10-3 and TRBJ1-1; D gene uncertain. V was pared by 2 bases and J by 5 bases, with 6 bases between. Germline CDR1 and CDR2: ENHRY and SYGVKD. This CDR3 has 12 residues.

The genes are TRBV20-1 and TRBJ2-3; D unclear. Trimming cost V 1 base and J 4 bases, with 15 bases left between them. Germline CDR1 is DFQATT and CDR2 is SNEGSKA (reference sequence). There are 15 residues in the CDR3. The CDR3 coding sequence is TGCAGTGCTAGAGCCGTTTCGGGTTGGGCAGATACGCAGTATTTT. Its translation: CSARAVSGWADTQYF.

This clonotype showed up many times. The chain recombines TRBV3-1 with TRBJ1-1; no clear D gene. The CDR3 is made up of 14 amino acids. The germline V gene has CDR1 LGHDT and CDR2 YNNKEL (reference sequence). Trimming took 0 bases from V and 4 from J, leaving 9 bases between them. CDR3 in amino acids: CASSQEGRSTEAFF. The CDR3 coding sequence is TGTGCCAGCAGCCAAGAGGGGAGGAGCACTGAAGCTTTCTTT.

This clonotype was counted between two and nine times. The chain carries TRBV4-2 and TRBJ2-1, with 14 nucleotides matching TRBD2. V lost 6 bases to trimming and J lost 9 bases; unmatched junction nucleotides: 4. The CDR3 has 14 residues. Germline loops: CDR1 LGHNA, CDR2 YNFKEQ. The CDR3 bases are TGTGCCAGCAGGACTAGCGGGGGGGCCAGTGAGCAGTTCTTC. Translating it yields CASRTSGGASEQFF.

This clonotype was observed a few times. The V call is TRBV15, the J call TRBJ2-1; 8 positions match TRBD1. V shed 5 bases, J shed 4 bases, and the junction held 7 bases outside the gene matches. The germline CDR1 and CDR2 sequences are LNHNV and YYDKDF (reference sequence). This CDR3 region has 15 residues. This CDR3 reads CATSEQGEAYNEQFF. The CDR3, as DNA: TGTGCCACCAGCGAACAGGGGGAGGCTTACAATGAGCAGTTCTTC.

This clonotype was picked up many times. The J gene is TRBJ2-7, the V gene TRBV7-2; no clear D. CDR1 and CDR2 (germline): SGHTA, FQGNSA. The CDR3 spans 17 residues. V lost 5 bases to trimming and J lost 5 bases, with 25 bases between them. The DNA of the CDR3 is TGTGCCAGCAGCCCCCCACGCATGAAGGGCATAACCGACGAGCAGTACTTC. Protein: CASSPPRMKGITDEQYF. Based on the CDR3 plus reference TRBV7-2 and TRBJ2-7, the full variable domain is GAGVSQSPSNKVTEKGKDVELRCDPISGHTALYWYRQSLGQGLEFLIYFQGNSAPDKSGLPSDRFSAERTGGSVSTLTIQRTQQEDSAVYLCASSPPRMKGITDEQYFGPGTRLTVT.

This clonotype occurred many times. V gene TRBV5-1 combines with J gene TRBJ2-1, with 7 bases identical to TRBD2. Per germline, CDR1 SGHRS and CDR2 YFSETQ. CDR3 length: 15 residues. With V trimmed by 2 bases and J by 4 bases, 6 bases remained unmatched. CDR3 nucleotides: TGCGCCAGCAGCTTAATGGACGGGAGGTACAATGAGCAGTTCTTC. Protein sequence: CASSLMDGRYNEQFF.

The chain has TRBV12-3 or TRBV12-4 and TRBJ2-7, with 9 bases matching TRBD2. The CDR3 has 14 residues. V lost 7 bases to trimming and J lost 4 bases; unmatched junction nucleotides: 8. The CDR3 protein is CASNIAGVDYEQYF. CDR3 DNA: TGTGCCAGCAACATAGCGGGAGTAGATTACGAGCAGTACTTC.

This clonotype has only a few counts. This chain joins TRBV7-2 and TRBJ2-7; TRBD2 aligns across 7 bases. The ends lost 4 bases at V and 1 base at J; junction bases unmatched: 7. There are 15 residues in the CDR3. Germline CDR1 SGHTA, CDR2 FQGNSA. The CDR3 bases are TGTGCCAGCAGCTCCCCCTCTAGCGGTTCCTACGAGCAGTACTTC. It yields the protein CASSSPSSGSYEQYF.

The gene calls are TRBV14 and TRBJ1-2; D gene unclear. This CDR3 region has 13 residues. From germline, CDR1 is SGHDN and CDR2 FVKESK. Trimming pared 3 bases from V and 3 bases from J, leaving 8 bases between. The CDR3 DNA follows: TGTGCCAGCAGCCAGACCAGAGACTATGGCTACACCTTC. Translating gives CASSQTRDYGYTF.

This clonotype was observed a handful of times. The V gene is TRBV7-9, the J gene TRBJ2-3; D call uncertain. Germline V CDR1 and CDR2: SEHNR, FQNEAQ (reference sequence). Between the trimmed V and J ends, which lost 2 bases and 4 bases, there was a span of 7 bases. This CDR3 is 13 amino acids long. The CDR3: CASSLIPSDTQYF. The CDR3 region has the DNA TGTGCCAGCAGCTTAATCCCTTCAGATACGCAGTATTTT. The full variable domain, with the rest looked up from reference TRBV7-9 and TRBJ2-3, is DTGVSQNPRHKITKRGQNVTFRCDPISEHNRLYWYRQTLGQGPEFLTYFQNEAQLEKSRLLSDRFSAERPKGSFSTLEIQRTEQGDSAMYLCASSLIPSDTQYFGPGTRLTVL.

The V gene is TRBV10-3, the J gene TRBJ1-2; D is perhaps TRBD1 (5 bases). Germline V gives CDR1 ENHRY, CDR2 SYGVKD. The CDR3 is 13 residues long. V was cut by 4 bases and J by 3 bases, with 9 bases left in between. The CDR3 here is CAISVDSHYGYTF. As DNA, the CDR3 is TGTGCCATCAGTGTAGACAGCCACTATGGCTACACCTTC.

V and J are TRBV6-2 or TRBV6-3 and TRBJ2-1; 7 bases match TRBD2. V lost 7 bases and J lost 14; bases outside the gene matches: 11. In germline, CDR1 is MNHEY, CDR2 SVGEGT. The CDR3 is 12 residues long. The CDR3: CASNTRDYDEFF. CDR3 sequence (DNA): TGTGCCAGCAACACCCGGGACTATGATGAGTTCTTC.

This clonotype was seen many times. The chain has TRBV19 and TRBJ2-5, with TRBD2 matching 7 bases. The V gene end was trimmed by 4 bases and the J gene end by 0 bases; junction bases not matched to a gene: 5. Germline V lookup: CDR1 LNHDA, CDR2 SQIVND (reference sequence). The CDR3 sequence is 15 residues long. Written as DNA, the CDR3 is TGTGCCAGTAGTACTCCGCGGGGGAACCAAGAGACCCAGTACTTC. Translating it yields CASSTPRGNQETQYF.

This clonotype was recorded at least ten times. The V and J genes are TRBV7-9 and TRBJ1-2, with 7 bases aligning to TRBD1. The germline V gene has CDR1 SEHNR and CDR2 FQNEAQ (reference sequence). V gave up 5 bases and J gave up 5 bases; unmatched junction bases: 11. CDR3 size: 15 residues. CDR3 in DNA: TGTGCCAGCAGCAGTACCCGCCGGGACAGATATGGCTACACCTTC. The encoded protein is CASSSTRRDRYGYTF.

The chain is built from TRBV10-3 and TRBJ1-2; D may be TRBD1 (5 bases). The V and J ends lost 0 bases and 4 bases respectively, with 6 bases between them. CDR1 and CDR2 from the germline V gene are ENHRY and SYGVKD. The CDR3 is 13 amino acids. CDR3 DNA sequence: TGTGCCATCAGTGAGTCGGGGCCCTATGGCTACACCTTC. It codes for CAISESGPYGYTF.